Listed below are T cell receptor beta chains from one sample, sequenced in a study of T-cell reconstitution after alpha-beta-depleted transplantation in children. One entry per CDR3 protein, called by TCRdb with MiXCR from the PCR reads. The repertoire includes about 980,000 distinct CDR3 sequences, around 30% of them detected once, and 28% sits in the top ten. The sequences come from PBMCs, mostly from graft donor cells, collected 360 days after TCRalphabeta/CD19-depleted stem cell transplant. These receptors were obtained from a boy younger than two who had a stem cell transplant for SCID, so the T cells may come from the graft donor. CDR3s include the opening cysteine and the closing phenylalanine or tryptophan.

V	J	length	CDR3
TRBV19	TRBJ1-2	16	CASSIRRQDILNGYTF
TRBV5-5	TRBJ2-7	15	CASSMRGTATNEQYF
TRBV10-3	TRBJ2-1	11	CAMMRGNEQFF
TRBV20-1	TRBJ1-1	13	CSAKRDIENEAFF
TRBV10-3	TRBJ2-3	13	CAISGGAADTQYF
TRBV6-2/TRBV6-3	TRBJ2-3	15	CASSRGLALGDTQYF
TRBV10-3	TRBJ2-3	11	CAAGGSDTQYF
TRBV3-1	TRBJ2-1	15	CASRRRTGGNNEQFF
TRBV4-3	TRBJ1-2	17	CASSQGPDRVTNYGYTF
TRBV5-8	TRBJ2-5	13	CASSFEGAGTQYF
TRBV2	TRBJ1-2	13	CANGTAPNYGYTF
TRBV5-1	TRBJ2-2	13	CASTNRGPGELFF
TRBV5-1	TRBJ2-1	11	CASRAGHEQFF
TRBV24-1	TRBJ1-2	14	CATSDSQGFRGYTF
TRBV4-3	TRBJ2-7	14	CASSQDSGVYEQYF
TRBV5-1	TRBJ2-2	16	CASTPAGTLNTGELFF
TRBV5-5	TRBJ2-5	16	CASSLGYTGVQETQYF
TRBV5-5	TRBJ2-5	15	CASSRGLLAPETQYF
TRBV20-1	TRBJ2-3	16	CSAGGLEPLSTDTQYF
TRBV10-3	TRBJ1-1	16	CAISETATYMNTEAFF
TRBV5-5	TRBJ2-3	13	CASSNGLTDTQYF
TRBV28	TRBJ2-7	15	CASQGRGIPSYEQYF
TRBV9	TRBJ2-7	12	CASSVGTDEQYF
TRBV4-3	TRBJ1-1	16	CASSQDPSGVNTEAFF
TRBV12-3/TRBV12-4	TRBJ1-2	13	CASSALGGYGYTF
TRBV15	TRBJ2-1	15	CATSRGQAGYNEQFF
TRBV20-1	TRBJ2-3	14	CSATTSGTTDTQYF
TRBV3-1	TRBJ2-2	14	CASSQDQAAGELFF
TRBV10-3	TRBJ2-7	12	CAILTGGGEQYF